The next 31 T cell receptor beta chains were all read from a single sample in a study of graft-versus-host responses after intestinal transplantation. Their cognate antigens are unknown. Only in-frame clones appear in the TCRdb table, and some are missing; sequencing was by immunoSEQ multiplex PCR. The sample includes tens of thousands of clones, 91% of them seen just once. The input for sequencing was unstimulated CD4+ T cells sorted from spleen or lymph node cells, taken before intestinal transplant. Every receptor here comes from a human donor who received an intestinal transplant.

There are a few counts of this clone. The chain links TRBV10-3 to TRBJ2-2; D gene unclear. The CDR3 runs to 11 residues. Trimming cost V 8 bases and J 5 bases, with 6 bases left between them. The germline CDR1 and CDR2 sequences are ENHRY and SYGVKD. CDR3 nucleotide sequence: TGTGCCATCGGGCAAACCGGGGAGCTGTTTTTT. This sequence encodes CAIGQTGELFF.

The chain combines TRBV7-6 with TRBJ1-1; 7 bases are a match to TRBD1. CDR3 length equals 14 residues. V shed 5 bases and J 3 bases; nucleotides not matched to a gene: 6. The V gene's germline CDR1 is SGHVS and CDR2 FNYEAQ. CDR3 loop: CASSNTGDDTEAFF. CDR3 sequence (DNA): TGTGCCAGCAGCAACACAGGGGACGACACTGAAGCTTTCTTT.

The chain has TRBV30 and TRBJ1-6; D gene uncertain. This CDR3 contains 15 residues. In germline, CDR1 is GTSNPN, CDR2 SVGIG (reference sequence). V was trimmed by 2 bases and J by 5 bases, leaving 13 bases between them. The chain's CDR3 is CAWSPLDVHNSPLHF. CDR3 DNA sequence: TGTGCCTGGAGTCCCCTAGACGTCCATAATTCACCCCTCCACTTT.

The V and J genes are TRBV7-2 and TRBJ1-2; D is unresolved. Germline lookup yields CDR1 SGHTA and CDR2 FQGNSA. Trimming cost V 5 bases and J 7 bases, with 11 bases left between them. The CDR3 length is 12 residues. The CDR3 DNA reads as TGTGCCAGCAGCCAAGTCACATCTGGCTACACCTTC. It yields the protein CASSQVTSGYTF.

The V call is TRBV12-5, the J call TRBJ2-1, with 8 bases identical to TRBD2. The CDR3 contains 16 residues. V gave up 2 bases and J gave up 1 base; unmatched junction bases: 4. CDR1 LGHNT and CDR2 FRNRAP come from the germline V gene. CDR3 DNA: TGTGCTAGTGGTTTGATAGCGGGAAGTTCCTACAATGAGCAGTTCTTC. Amino acid sequence: CASGLIAGSSYNEQFF.

This chain uses TRBV5-1 with TRBJ2-5, with 8 bases identical to TRBD1. The germline V gene has CDR1 SGHRS and CDR2 YFSETQ. The V segment lost 0 bases and the J segment 5 bases; nucleotides outside the gene matches: 9. This CDR3 has 16 amino acids. CDR3 coding DNA: TGCGCCAGCAGCTTGGAGACAGGGGCGGCATGGGAGACCCAGTACTTC. It translates to CASSLETGAAWETQYF.

The V call is TRBV5-1, the J call TRBJ2-3, with TRBD2 matching 7 bases. In germline, CDR1 is SGHRS, CDR2 YFSETQ. CDR3 length: 15 residues. J gave up 4 bases and V 0 bases, and 5 bases lay outside the gene matches. CDR3 amino acids: CASSLGGGRSDTQYF. The CDR3 bases are TGCGCCAGCAGCTTGGGCGGGGGTCGTTCAGATACGCAGTATTTT. Full variable domain (rest looked up from reference TRBV5-1 and TRBJ2-3): KAGVTQTPRYLIKTRGQQVTLSCSPISGHRSVSWYQQTPGQGLQFLFEYFSETQRNKGNFPGRFSGRQFSNSRSEMNVSTLELGDSALYLCASSLGGGRSDTQYFGPGTRLTVL.

The rearrangement joins TRBV7-9 to TRBJ1-1, with 7 bases matching TRBD1. CDR3 length: 13 residues. From germline, CDR1 is SEHNR and CDR2 FQNEAQ (reference sequence). V was clipped by 5 bases and J by 11 bases; unmatched bases: 11. CDR3: CASSRDTDRKAFF. Written as DNA, the CDR3 is TGTGCCAGCAGCCGAGATACGGACAGGAAGGCTTTCTTT.

V is TRBV10-3 and J is TRBJ1-2; TRBD1 agrees at 7 bases. This CDR3 region has 13 residues. Trimming removed 6 bases from V and 2 bases from J; junction bases left unmatched: 3. Germline CDR1 reads ENHRY; CDR2 reads SYGVKD. CDR3 DNA sequence: TGTGCCATCAGGGGGACAGCCAACTATGGCTACACCTTC. Its protein is CAIRGTANYGYTF.

The V call is TRBV15, the J call TRBJ1-2; D not resolved. Looked up from germline, CDR1 is LNHNV and CDR2 is YYDKDF (reference sequence). This CDR3 contains 14 residues. V dropped 0 bases and J dropped 5 bases, with 10 bases sitting between them. CDR3 DNA sequence: TGTGCCACCAGCAGAGACCGCGAGGATTATGGCTACACCTTC. It translates to CATSRDREDYGYTF. The full variable domain, with the rest looked up from reference TRBV15 and TRBJ1-2, is DAMVIQNPRYQVTQFGKPVTLSCSQTLNHNVMYWYQQKSSQAPKLLFHYYDKDFNNEADTPDNFQSRRPNTSFCFLDIRSPGLGDTAMYLCATSRDREDYGYTFGSGTRLTVV.

The chain joins TRBV11-3 to TRBJ2-3; the match to TRBD2 covers 10 bases. CDR1 and CDR2 from the germline V gene are SGHNT and YENEEA. After removal of 4 bases from V and 3 bases from J, the junction contained 7 bases not matched to a gene. The CDR3 is 16 amino acids. As DNA, the CDR3 is TGTGCCAGCAGCTGGCAAGCTAGCGGGGGTACAGATACGCAGTATTTT. Translated, it gives CASSWQASGGTDTQYF.

The count of this clone is one. The V gene is TRBV10-1, the J gene TRBJ2-6; tentative D call: TRBD2 (6 bases). The CDR3 is 15 amino acids. V lost 6 bases and J lost 2, with 11 bases in between. CDR1 WNHNN and CDR2 SYGVQD come from the germline V gene (reference sequence). This CDR3 is CASRGGDPGANVLTF. The CDR3 DNA is TGCGCCAGCAGGGGAGGAGATCCTGGGGCCAACGTCCTGACTTTC.

The chain joins TRBV5-1 to TRBJ1-2; D remains unclear. Between the trimmed V and J ends, which lost 4 bases and 2 bases, there was a span of 6 bases. Per the germline V gene, CDR1 is SGHRS and CDR2 is YFSETQ. This CDR3 comprises 12 residues. The CDR3 nucleotides read TGCGCCAGCAGCCCGACAAACTATGGCTACACCTTC. Encoded protein: CASSPTNYGYTF.

This chain links TRBV11-2 with TRBJ2-1; TRBD2 agrees at 9 bases. CDR3 length: 16 amino acids. Germline CDR1 SGHAT, CDR2 FQNNGV. V dropped 3 bases and J dropped 0; count of bases not matched to a gene: 3. This CDR3 reads CASSFERGVSYNEQFF. The CDR3 bases are TGTGCCAGCAGCTTTGAGCGGGGGGTCTCCTACAATGAGCAGTTCTTC.

This clone was observed a few times. The rearrangement joins TRBV5-5 to TRBJ1-1, with no clear D. V was shortened by 4 bases and J by 3 bases, with 13 bases between the two germline ends. Germline assignment: CDR1 SGHKS and CDR2 YYEKEE (reference sequence). There are 14 residues in the CDR3. The CDR3: CASSPGWEDTEAFF. CDR3 sequence (DNA): TGTGCCAGCAGCCCGGGGTGGGAGGACACTGAAGCTTTCTTT.

The chain recombines TRBV2 with TRBJ1-6; 8 positions match TRBD1. Losses at the gene ends were 11 bases for V and 7 bases for J; bases not matched to a gene: 7. The CDR3 totals 13 residues. Germline assignment: CDR1 SNHLY and CDR2 FYNNEI. The CDR3 loop is CAGGTGENSPLHF. In DNA, the CDR3 is TGTGCCGGGGGGACAGGCGAAAATTCACCCCTCCACTTT.

The chain is built from TRBV5-6 and TRBJ2-7; 8 bases line up with TRBD2. Per the germline V gene, CDR1 is SGHDT and CDR2 is YYEEEE. This CDR3 is built from 16 residues. The trim removed 0 bases at V and 4 bases at J, leaving 9 bases unmatched. CDR3 loop: CASSLVTSGDRYEQYF. The CDR3 DNA is TGTGCCAGCAGCTTGGTTACTAGCGGCGACAGATACGAGCAGTACTTC. The entire variable domain, with the rest obtained from reference TRBV5-6 and TRBJ2-7, is as follows: DAGVTQSPTHLIKTRGQQVTLRCSPKSGHDTVSWYQQALGQGPQFIFQYYEEEERQRGNFPDRFSGHQFPNYSSELNVNALLLGDSALYLCASSLVTSGDRYEQYFGPGTRLTVT.

The chain couples TRBV10-3 to TRBJ2-6, with TRBD2 matching over 7 bases. This CDR3 has 15 amino acids. CDR1 and CDR2 (germline): ENHRY, SYGVKD. Losses at the gene ends were 6 bases for V and 0 bases for J; bases not matched to a gene: 2. The CDR3 DNA reads TGTGCCATCAGGGGGGGGAGCTCTGGGGCCAACGTCCTGACTTTC. This translates into CAIRGGSSGANVLTF.

The chain uses TRBV7-8 and TRBJ1-2; maybe TRBD1 (6 bases). Trimming left V 1 base short and J 8 bases short, with 11 bases between. Germline CDR1 is SGHVS and CDR2 is FQNEAQ. This CDR3 is built from 13 residues. The CDR3 region is CASSLDRETGYTF. The CDR3 coding sequence is TGTGCCAGCAGCTTAGACAGGGAAACCGGCTACACCTTC.

The chain is built from TRBV2 and TRBJ1-2, with 10 bases lining up with TRBD1. CDR1 and CDR2 from the germline V gene are SNHLY and FYNNEI. This CDR3 spans 15 amino acids. V shed 5 bases and J 6 bases; nucleotides not matched to a gene: 9. The CDR3 DNA reads TGTGCCAGCAGTATATCCCGCGGACAGGGGGATGGCTACACCTTC. It translates to CASSISRGQGDGYTF.

This clone has just one count. The chain links TRBV4-3 to TRBJ1-2, with D possibly being TRBD1 (5 bases). V lost 0 bases, J lost 7 bases, and 15 bases lay in between. The CDR3 is made up of 15 amino acids. Germline V CDR1 and CDR2: LGHNA, YSLEER. The CDR3 DNA reads as TGCGCCAGCAGCCAAGATGTGGGGGGTGGAGGTGGCTACACCTTC. Translation gives CASSQDVGGGGGYTF.

The chain carries TRBV30 and TRBJ1-1, with D possibly TRBD1 on 6 matching bases. The CDR3 length is 15 residues. The germline V gene encodes CDR1 GTSNPN and CDR2 SVGIG (reference sequence). V lost 3 bases and J lost 3, with 17 bases in between. The CDR3 nucleotides are TGTGCCTGGAGGGTGAAGGGGAGGGGGGACACTGAAGCTTTCTTT. Residues: CAWRVKGRGDTEAFF.

The V gene is TRBV4-1, the J gene TRBJ2-7, with a possible D match to TRBD2 (6 bases). Trimming left V 1 base short and J 3 bases short, with 19 bases between. CDR3 size: 17 residues. Germline lookup yields CDR1 MGHRA and CDR2 YSYEKL. As DNA, the CDR3 is TGCGCCAGCAGCCAAGCTTTCCTAGGACTAAAGGACTACGAGCAGTACTTC. Amino acids: CASSQAFLGLKDYEQYF.

This clone was seen only once. This chain links TRBV7-2 with TRBJ1-2, with TRBD1 matching over 7 bases. The V segment lost 1 base and the J segment 4 bases; nucleotides outside the gene matches: 3. CDR1 is SGHTA and CDR2 is FQGNSA in the germline V gene. CDR3 length equals 14 residues. CDR3 in amino acids: CASSLEGQPYGYTF. Written as DNA, the CDR3 is TGTGCCAGCAGCTTAGAGGGACAGCCCTATGGCTACACCTTC.

The rearrangement links TRBV9 to TRBJ1-3; D call uncertain. Germline loops: CDR1 SGDLS, CDR2 YYNGEE. Trimming removed 1 base at V and 3 bases at J, with 17 bases between. CDR3 size: 17 residues. The CDR3 is CASSVYPPGSFGNTIYF. The CDR3 nucleotides are TGTGCCAGCAGCGTATATCCCCCAGGAAGTTTTGGAAACACCATATATTTT.

This clone was detected only once. The chain carries TRBV2 and TRBJ2-7; weak D call: TRBD2 (6 bases). The CDR3 has 19 residues. The germline CDR1 and CDR2 sequences are SNHLY and FYNNEI. The V end lost 0 bases, the J end lost 2 bases, and 23 bases lay between the germline ends. CDR3 in DNA: TGTGCCAGCAGTGAAGCGCTTCCGGGACTGGGAAGATCAGCCTACGAGCAGTACTTC. This encodes CASSEALPGLGRSAYEQYF.

This clone was recorded only once. The chain recombines TRBV7-8 with TRBJ2-1; 7 nucleotides line up with TRBD2. Germline CDR1 reads SGHVS; CDR2 reads FQNEAQ. The CDR3 runs 15 residues. V shed 3 bases, J shed 4 bases, and the junction held 6 bases outside the gene matches. The CDR3 region is CASSLQAGPYNEQFF. CDR3 nucleotide sequence: TGTGCCAGCAGCTTGCAAGCGGGGCCATACAATGAGCAGTTCTTC.

This clone was observed a handful of times. This chain uses TRBV6-5 with TRBJ1-4; D possibly corresponds to TRBD1 (5 bases). The ends were cut back, 2 bases at V and 10 bases at J, with 5 bases in the middle. This CDR3 has 11 residues. CDR1 is MNHEY, CDR2 SVGAGI, per germline. In DNA form, the CDR3 reads TGTGCCAGCAGTTACCAGGGAAAACTGTTTTTT. Protein sequence: CASSYQGKLFF.

The chain carries TRBV27 and TRBJ1-1, with a weak D call TRBD1 (5 bases). This CDR3 comprises 17 residues. V was clipped by 5 bases and J by 1 base, with 20 bases between them. The germline V gene has CDR1 MNHEY and CDR2 SMNVEV (reference sequence). CDR3 region: CASSPLWGKGRNTEAFF. CDR3 coding DNA: TGTGCCAGCAGTCCGCTATGGGGCAAGGGGCGGAACACTGAAGCTTTCTTT.

The chain carries TRBV19 and TRBJ2-5, with a tentative D call TRBD2 (7 bases). The germline V gene encodes CDR1 LNHDA and CDR2 SQIVND (reference sequence). This CDR3 is 13 amino acids long. V shed 5 bases and J shed 5 bases, with 12 bases lying between them. The CDR3 sequence: CASSSGGRETQYF. The CDR3 nucleotides read TGTGCCAGTAGTTCGGGGGGCAGGGAGACCCAGTACTTC. The complete variable domain, with remaining parts taken from reference TRBV19 and TRBJ2-5, reads DGGITQSPKYLFRKEGQNVTLSCEQNLNHDAMYWYRQDPGQGLRLIYYSQIVNDFQKGDIAEGYSVSREKKESFPLTVTSAQKNPTAFYLCASSSGGRETQYFGPGTRLLVL.

The chain links TRBV5-6 to TRBJ1-5, with a weak D call TRBD1 (5 bases). CDR3 length equals 16 residues. Trimming pared 1 base from V and 0 bases from J, leaving 11 bases between. Germline CDR1 is SGHDT and CDR2 is YYEEEE. CDR3 nucleotides: TGTGCCAGCAGCTTGTTTCAGGGAAATAGCAATCAGCCCCAGCATTTT. Translating gives CASSLFQGNSNQPQHF.